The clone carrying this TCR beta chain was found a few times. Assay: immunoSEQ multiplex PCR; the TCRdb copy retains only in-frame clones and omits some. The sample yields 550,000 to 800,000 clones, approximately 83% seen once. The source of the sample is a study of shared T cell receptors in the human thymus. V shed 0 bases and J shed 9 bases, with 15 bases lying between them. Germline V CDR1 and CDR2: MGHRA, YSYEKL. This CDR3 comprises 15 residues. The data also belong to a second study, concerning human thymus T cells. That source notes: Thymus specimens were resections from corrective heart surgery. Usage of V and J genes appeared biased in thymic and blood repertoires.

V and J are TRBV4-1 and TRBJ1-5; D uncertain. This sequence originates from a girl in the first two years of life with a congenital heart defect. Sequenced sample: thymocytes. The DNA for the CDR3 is TGCGCCAGCAGCCAAGATACTAGAGAATCAACGCCCCAGCATTTT. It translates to CASSQDTRESTPQHF.